These 23 T cell receptor beta chains were sequenced from one sample in a study of blood T cell repertoires in COVID-19. Sequencing used immunoSEQ multiplex PCR; TCRdb keeps in-frame clones, though not all of them. The repertoire holds around 120,000 clones, with around 87% as singletons. Sequenced sample: peripheral blood. Receptors were obtained from an older woman with COVID-19, enrolled during active disease.

V is TRBV10-3 and J is TRBJ1-3, with D possibly being TRBD1 (5 bases). The CDR3 sequence is 13 residues long. Trimming cost V 7 bases and J 4 bases, with 11 bases left between them. Per germline, CDR1 ENHRY and CDR2 SYGVKD. CDR3 coding DNA: TGTGCCATCACTGAACAGGTGGGAAACACCATATATTTT. This gives the protein CAITEQVGNTIYF.

This clone was seen a few times. This rearrangement joins TRBV4-1 to TRBJ2-1; D possibly corresponds to TRBD2 (6 bases). The germline V gene encodes CDR1 MGHRA and CDR2 YSYEKL. This CDR3 is 14 amino acids long. Trimming shortened V by 7 bases and J by 0 bases, and 10 bases separated the two germline ends. The CDR3 is CASKEGSSYNEQFF. CDR3 bases: TGCGCCAGCAAGGAGGGGAGCTCCTACAATGAGCAGTTCTTC.

V gene TRBV5-6 combines with J gene TRBJ1-1; no definite D call. The CDR3 is 15 amino acids. The V gene lost 1 base and the J gene lost 1 base, with 11 bases spanning the gap. Germline V gives CDR1 SGHDT, CDR2 YYEEEE. This CDR3 is CASSLRTLRNTEAFF. The CDR3 coding sequence is TGTGCCAGCAGCTTGCGTACGCTAAGGAACACTGAAGCTTTCTTT.

This chain connects TRBV7-9 to TRBJ2-3; D gene uncertain. The CDR3 is made up of 12 amino acids. Between the trimmed V and J ends, which lost 5 bases and 5 bases, there was a span of 8 bases. The germline V gene encodes CDR1 SEHNR and CDR2 FQNEAQ (reference sequence). CDR3 nucleotide sequence: TGTGCCAGCAGCGCCAGTGTAGATACGCAGTATTTT. This gives the protein CASSASVDTQYF.

This chain links TRBV3-1 (or the pseudogene TRBV3-2) with TRBJ2-5; 9 positions agree with TRBD1. The CDR3 runs 19 residues. Trimming cost V 0 bases and J 5 bases; bases outside gene matches: 16. Germline CDR1 is LGHDT and CDR2 is YNNKEL (reference sequence). CDR3 amino acids: CASSQESLSGQGLWETQYF. CDR3 in DNA: TGTGCCAGCAGCCAAGAATCCCTCTCCGGACAGGGGTTGTGGGAGACCCAGTACTTC.

CDR3 DNA: TGTGCCAGCAGCTCAAAGACATTAGTCTATGGCTACACCTTC. This codes for CASSSKTLVYGYTF. V usage is TRBV5-6 and J usage is TRBJ1-2; D unresolved. From germline, CDR1 is SGHDT and CDR2 YYEEEE. The length of the CDR3 is 14 residues. V gave up 3 bases and J gave up 4 bases, with 13 bases separating them.

The rearrangement links TRBV27 to TRBJ1-1; TRBD1 matches 8 bases. With 4 bases clipped from V and 3 bases from J, the junction kept 7 bases outside the gene matches. CDR1 and CDR2 from the germline V gene are MNHEY and SMNVEV (reference sequence). The CDR3 spans 15 residues. The CDR3 spells CASSYRQGWDTEAFF. The CDR3 nucleotides are TGTGCCAGCAGTTACCGACAGGGGTGGGACACTGAAGCTTTCTTT.

This clone was seen a few times. The J gene is TRBJ2-5, the V gene TRBV7-2; 8 nucleotides line up with TRBD2. The CDR3 extends over 16 amino acids. V was clipped by 5 bases and J by 4 bases; unmatched bases: 12. Per the germline V gene, CDR1 is SGHTA and CDR2 is FQGNSA. CDR3 in DNA: TGTGCCAGCAGCCCCCCCGATAGCGGGGTAGGAGAGACCCAGTACTTC. Translating it yields CASSPPDSGVGETQYF.

J is TRBJ1-3 and V is TRBV5-6; D is perhaps TRBD1 (5 bases). The CDR3 runs 15 residues. Per the germline V gene, CDR1 is SGHDT and CDR2 is YYEEEE. V gave up 4 bases and J gave up 0 bases, with 11 bases separating them. The CDR3 sequence is CASSSRQHSGNTIYF. CDR3 DNA: TGTGCCAGCAGCAGCAGACAGCACTCTGGAAACACCATATATTTT.

V is TRBV20-1 and J is TRBJ2-7; the D is unclear. Germline V gene sequence: CDR1 DFQATT, CDR2 SNEGSKA (reference sequence). This CDR3 contains 11 residues. Trimming removed 5 bases from V and 6 bases from J, with 11 bases in between. In DNA, the CDR3 is TGCAGTGCTGACTCAAGCTCCGAGCAGTACTTC. As protein: CSADSSSEQYF.

This clone has only a few counts. For the CDR3, the DNA is TGTGCCAGCAGCTCCGGACTAGCGGAAGAGACCCAGTACTTC. This encodes CASSSGLAEETQYF. The chain joins TRBV7-9 to TRBJ2-5, with 10 bases lining up with TRBD2. The ends lost 4 bases at V and 3 bases at J; junction bases unmatched: 2. Per germline, CDR1 SEHNR and CDR2 FQNEAQ (reference sequence). The CDR3 is made up of 14 amino acids.

This clone was observed a single time. This chain joins TRBV29-1 and TRBJ2-1; tentatively, D is TRBD2 (5 bases). The CDR3 totals 12 residues. Trimming pared 4 bases from V and 6 bases from J, leaving 10 bases between. CDR1 and CDR2 from the germline V gene are SQVTM and ANQGSEA. CDR3 in DNA: TGCAGCGTTGTCGGGGTGTTCAATGAGCAGTTCTTC. Translation: CSVVGVFNEQFF.

The chain has TRBV5-1 and TRBJ1-1; TRBD1 is a possible D gene (6 bases). Trimming took 4 bases from V and 3 from J, leaving 10 bases between them. Germline CDR1 reads SGHRS; CDR2 reads YFSETQ. CDR3 length: 13 residues. This CDR3 reads CASSHAGDTEAFF. CDR3 DNA: TGCGCCAGCAGCCATGCAGGGGACACTGAAGCTTTCTTT. Filled out from reference TRBV5-1 and TRBJ1-1, the complete variable domain reads KAGVTQTPRYLIKTRGQQVTLSCSPISGHRSVSWYQQTPGQGLQFLFEYFSETQRNKGNFPGRFSGRQFSNSRSEMNVSTLELGDSALYLCASSHAGDTEAFFGQGTRLTVV.

The rearrangement uses TRBV7-2 and TRBJ2-2, with 9 positions matching TRBD1. Germline loops: CDR1 SGHTA, CDR2 FQGNSA. The CDR3 is made up of 18 amino acids. With V trimmed by 2 bases and J by 0 bases, 7 bases remained unmatched. The chain's CDR3 is CASSLIPGQGANTGELFF. CDR3 nucleotide sequence: TGTGCCAGCAGCTTAATTCCGGGACAGGGAGCGAACACCGGGGAGCTGTTTTTT.

The rearrangement uses TRBV5-4 and TRBJ1-2; 7 bases agree with TRBD1. The CDR3 is 16 amino acids. V lost 4 bases, J lost 5 bases, and 14 bases stayed unmatched. Germline V gives CDR1 SGHNT, CDR2 YYREEE (reference sequence). Here the CDR3 DNA reads TGTGCCAGCAGCGGCGTACAGGGGAGGCCTCTTTATGGCTACACCTTC. This codes for CASSGVQGRPLYGYTF.

V usage is TRBV18 and J usage is TRBJ2-1, with 16 bases identical to TRBD2. Germline V CDR1 and CDR2: KGHSH, LQKENI. The CDR3 is 18 amino acids. The V segment lost 0 bases and the J segment 9 bases; nucleotides outside the gene matches: 8. Here the CDR3 DNA reads TGTGCCAGCTCACCACCGGGACTAGCGGGGGGGCCATATAGTGAGCAGTTCTTC. This sequence encodes CASSPPGLAGGPYSEQFF.

The chain uses TRBV4-3 and TRBJ1-2; 12 bases match TRBD1. This CDR3 region has 16 residues. J lost 5 bases, V lost 3 bases, and 7 bases had no gene match. Germline V gives CDR1 LGHNA, CDR2 YSLEER. The CDR3 nucleotides are TGCGCCAGCAGCCAGTTTCCGGGACAGGGGGCGTATGGCTACACCTTC. Translation: CASSQFPGQGAYGYTF.

The chain uses TRBV2 and TRBJ1-3, with unresolved D. Deletions cut 3 bases from V and 5 bases from J, with 8 bases between. The V gene's germline CDR1 is SNHLY and CDR2 FYNNEI. The CDR3 sequence is 13 residues long. In nucleotides, the CDR3 is TGTGCCAGCAGTGAGAGTTCTAGAAACACCATATATTTT. Encoded protein: CASSESSRNTIYF.

The rearrangement uses TRBV20-1 and TRBJ2-5; 7 bases line up with TRBD1. This CDR3 contains 14 residues. Germline CDR1 reads DFQATT; CDR2 reads SNEGSKA (reference sequence). V lost 3 bases, J lost 5 bases, and 9 bases stayed unmatched. CDR3 in DNA: TGCAGTGCTAGTACCCCGACAGGGACGGAGACCCAGTACTTC. This encodes CSASTPTGTETQYF.

V and J are TRBV10-3 and TRBJ1-2, with D unclear. The CDR3 is 14 amino acids. Looked up from germline, CDR1 is ENHRY and CDR2 is SYGVKD. The ends were cut back, 0 bases at V and 4 bases at J, with 9 bases in the middle. Here the CDR3 reads CAISESGRSYGYTF. Written as DNA, the CDR3 is TGTGCCATCAGTGAGTCAGGAAGGAGCTATGGCTACACCTTC.

The chain joins TRBV2 to TRBJ1-2; D is possibly TRBD1 (5 bases). Germline V lookup: CDR1 SNHLY, CDR2 FYNNEI. The ends were cut back, 11 bases at V and 0 bases at J, with 22 bases in the middle. This CDR3 comprises 16 residues. The CDR3 sequence: CALKDSLGVTNYGYTF. CDR3 nucleotides: TGTGCCCTCAAGGATTCTCTAGGGGTTACTAACTATGGCTACACCTTC.

The V and J genes are TRBV12-5 and TRBJ1-2, with 12 bases aligning to TRBD1. The CDR3 runs to 18 residues. Germline loops: CDR1 LGHNT, CDR2 FRNRAP. V was clipped by 4 bases and J by 5 bases; unmatched bases: 14. The CDR3 reads CASGSPTGTGGAGYGYTF. DNA of the CDR3: TGTGCTAGTGGTTCCCCCACAGGGACAGGGGGCGCAGGTTATGGCTACACCTTC.

V is TRBV5-4 and J is TRBJ2-2; tentative D call: TRBD2 (5 bases). Germline V gene sequence: CDR1 SGHNT, CDR2 YYREEE (reference sequence). Trimming took off 1 base at V and 7 bases at J, with 8 bases between the two ends. This CDR3 has 13 residues. The DNA for the CDR3 is TGTGCCAGCAGCTTGTCGGGGAGCGGGGAGCTGTTTTTT. Protein product: CASSLSGSGELFF.